This TCR beta chain was found in a study of blood T cell repertoires in COVID-19. TCRdb's copy holds only in-frame clones and misses some; the assay was immunoSEQ multiplex PCR. The sample lists tens of thousands of clones; about nine tenths were seen once. CDR1 is ENHRY, CDR2 SYGVKD, per germline. V shed 3 bases, J shed 10 bases, and the junction held 6 bases outside the gene matches. CDR3 length: 15 residues. The chain joins TRBV10-3 to TRBJ1-6, with 10 bases matching TRBD1. The receptor's source is a woman aged 40 to 49 with active COVID-19. The sequenced sample was peripheral blood. CDR3 region: CAISDRDRGRSPLHF. CDR3 nucleotide sequence: TGTGCCATCAGTGATCGGGACAGGGGTCGATCACCCCTCCACTTT.